This T cell receptor beta chain was recorded in a study of T cell clonotyping in hematopoietic cell transplantation. The study, taken as a whole, reports: No sorting was done, leaving CD4 and CD8 contributions mixed.

Germline values: CDR1 GTSNPN, CDR2 SVGIG (reference sequence). Trimming removed 3 bases from V and 4 bases from J, with 5 bases in between. This CDR3 comprises 11 residues. The protocol was immunoSEQ multiplex PCR, while the TCRdb copy is restricted to in-frame clones and leaves out a portion. Among about 580 clones, approximately 94% were seen once, and the ten largest hold roughly 8.3%. Regarding this clone: The antigen remains unidentified.

The sequenced sample was PBMCs, obtained 180 days after allogeneic stem cell transplant. This sequence originates from a male patient aged 50 or older who had an allogeneic stem cell transplant from a related donor, so the T cells may come from the graft donor. Some clones in this sample may be carry-over from other donors' samples. The chain recombines TRBV30 with TRBJ2-3; TRBD2 might be the D (5 bases). CDR3 DNA: TGTGCCTGGAGCGGGGCAGATACGCAGTATTTT. Amino acid sequence: CAWSGADTQYF.